The source of this T cell receptor (beta chain) is a study of T-cell reconstitution after alpha-beta-depleted transplantation in children. The study, taken as a whole, reports: Some patients showed high day-60 TCRbeta diversity, which derived from surviving recipient T cells and thymic progenitors.

This CDR3 has 13 residues. The trim removed 2 bases at V and 6 bases at J, leaving 5 bases unmatched. Germline-derived CDR1 and CDR2 are GTSNPN and SVGIG (reference sequence). A note on this clonotype: The antigen remains unidentified.

Unique molecular identifiers were used in preparing the TCRbeta library. TCRdb re-derived calls from the PCR reads in MiXCR, one entry per CDR3 protein. The sample lists approximately 800,000 distinct CDR3 sequences; under 20% were seen once. The chain has TRBV30 and TRBJ2-7; 9 bases align to TRBD2. This receptor was taken from a male patient under 18 who had a stem cell transplant for acute lymphoblastic leukemia, so the T cells may come from the graft donor. The specimen was PBMCs, mostly from graft donor cells, collected 360 days after TCRalphabeta/CD19-depleted stem cell transplant. The chain's CDR3 is CAWSLAGESEQYF. The CDR3 nucleotides read TGTGCCTGGAGTTTAGCGGGAGAATCCGAGCAGTACTTC.